Listed below are T cell receptor beta chains from one sample, sequenced in a study of response to subunit inactivated influenza vaccine. MiXCR, run by TCRdb on the RT-PCR reads, gives a single entry per CDR3 protein. The repertoire has around 710,000 distinct CDR3 sequences, approximately 14% of them found once; the top ten carry around 6.5%. The specimen was PBMCs from blood, collected around 14 days before vaccination. The source is a man aged 50-59 years who received an inactivated influenza vaccine. Both conserved end residues are part of each CDR3. D genes are given only for firm matches. Part of the rows lack a size; the others show once, few, many or a class for expanded clones.

clone_size j_call d_call v_call cdr3_aa cdr3_nt
. TRBJ1-6 . TRBV20-1 CSATGPNSPLHF TGCAGTGCAACGGGGCCAAATTCACCCCTCCACTTT
many TRBJ2-1 TRBD2 TRBV7-9 CASSPPPRLAVYNEQFF TGTGCCAGCAGCCCCCCCCCGCGACTAGCGGTCTACAATGAGCAGTTCTTC
. TRBJ2-7 TRBD2 TRBV7-2 CASSLGTSGQYEQYF TGTGCCAGCAGCTTGGGGACTAGCGGGCAATACGAGCAGTACTTC
. TRBJ2-1 . TRBV4-1 CASSLQSQTGSLLGEQFF TGCGCCAGCAGCCTTCAGAGCCAGACCGGGTCTCTTTTGGGTGAGCAGTTCTTC
. TRBJ2-7 TRBD2 TRBV28 CASSFGLAGHEQYF TGTGCCAGCAGTTTTGGACTAGCGGGCCACGAGCAGTACTTC
. TRBJ2-7 . TRBV7-9 CAVGSNEQYF TGTGCCGTAGGCTCCAACGAGCAGTACTTC
. TRBJ2-5 . TRBV7-8 CASRPRRGGPIGTQYF TGTGCCAGCAGACCGAGGAGGGGGGGCCCTATAGGGACCCAGTACTTC
many TRBJ1-2 TRBD1 TRBV29-1 CSVEDRTGGWYGYTF TGCAGCGTTGAAGATAGGACAGGGGGCTGGTATGGCTACACCTTC
many TRBJ2-7 . TRBV27 CASSFSTEHYEQYF TGTGCCAGCAGTTTCTCTACAGAACACTACGAGCAGTACTTC
many TRBJ1-5 . TRBV6-1 CASRAGMTEQPQHF TGTGCCAGCAGGGCAGGGATGACGGAACAGCCCCAGCATTTT
few TRBJ2-7 TRBD1 TRBV19 CASSSNRGPQYF TGTGCCAGTAGTAGTAACAGGGGTCCGCAGTACTTC
. TRBJ1-4 . TRBV5-1 CASSRDTPNEKLFF TGCGCCAGCAGTCGGGACACACCGAATGAAAAACTGTTTTTT
few TRBJ1-2 . TRBV6-5 CASSQPGYGYTF TGTGCCAGCAGCCAACCGGGGTATGGCTACACCTTC
few TRBJ2-7 TRBD2 TRBV10-3 CAISEVSGIGYEQYF TGTGCCATCAGTGAGGTTAGCGGGATAGGGTACGAGCAGTACTTC
few TRBJ2-7 TRBD1 TRBV4-3 CASSQQGAYEQYF TGCGCCAGCAGCCAGCAGGGGGCCTACGAGCAGTACTTC
. TRBJ2-2 . TRBV5-5 CASSLTVGELFF TGTGCCAGCAGCTTAACCGTCGGGGAGCTGTTTTTT
many TRBJ2-1 . TRBV5-1 CASSSDSSYNEQFF TGCGCCAGCAGTTCTGATAGCTCCTACAATGAGCAGTTCTTC
few TRBJ1-1 TRBD1 TRBV25-1 CASRAGTGLRYTEAFF TGTGCCAGCAGAGCCGGGACAGGCCTGAGGTACACTGAAGCTTTCTTT
. TRBJ1-1 . TRBV12-3/TRBV12-4 CASSFRGIAEAFF TGTGCCAGCAGTTTTCGAGGGATAGCTGAAGCTTTCTTT
few TRBJ1-1 . TRBV5-1 CASSLGRKDTEAFF TGCGCCAGCAGCTTGGGGAGAAAAGACACTGAAGCTTTCTTT
few TRBJ2-1 TRBD2 TRBV3-1 CASSQDPPGLAGGLSEQFF TGTGCCAGCAGCCAAGACCCGCCGGGACTAGCGGGGGGCTTGTCTGAGCAGTTCTTC
. TRBJ2-2 . TRBV7-8 CACTPVANTGELFF TGTGCCTGCACGCCCGTCGCGAACACCGGGGAGCTGTTTTTT
few TRBJ1-4 TRBD1 TRBV9 CASSVGGDRNEKLFF TGTGCCAGCAGCGTGGGGGGGGACAGGAATGAAAAACTGTTTTTT
many TRBJ2-1 . TRBV27 CASSLWASEYYNEQFF TGTGCCAGCAGTTTATGGGCTAGCGAGTACTACAATGAGCAGTTCTTC
few TRBJ2-4 TRBD2 TRBV7-2 CASSSGLAGQNIQYF TGTGCCAGCAGCTCAGGACTAGCGGGGCAAAACATTCAGTACTTC
. TRBJ2-3 . TRBV10-3 CAISETGSDTQYF TGTGCCATCAGTGAGACAGGGTCAGATACGCAGTATTTT
. TRBJ2-1 . TRBV4-2 CASSQEQGLFPYNEQFF TGTGCCAGCAGCCAAGAGCAGGGACTCTTCCCATACAATGAGCAGTTCTTC
. TRBJ2-1 TRBD2 TRBV20-1 CSARSGAVTNEQFF TGCAGTGCTAGGAGCGGGGCCGTGACAAATGAGCAGTTCTTC
few TRBJ2-7 TRBD2 TRBV7-9 CASTGGRENGYEQYF TGTGCCAGCACCGGTGGGCGGGAGAATGGCTACGAGCAGTACTTC
. TRBJ2-4 TRBD1 TRBV6-2/TRBV6-3 CASSYSLRGRFQDIQYF TGTGCCAGCAGTTACTCTCTCAGGGGGCGCTTTCAGGACATTCAGTACTTC
. TRBJ2-7 TRBD1 TRBV5-1 CASSLEGDRVPYEQYF TGCGCCAGCAGCTTGGAGGGGGACAGGGTTCCCTACGAGCAGTACTTC
. TRBJ2-3 . TRBV20-1 CSARLSSPDTQYF TGCAGTGCTAGATTGTCGTCCCCAGATACGCAGTATTTT
few TRBJ1-1 . TRBV5-1 CASSLGGTRDTEAFF TGCGCCAGCAGCTTGGGGGGGACCCGGGACACTGAAGCTTTCTTT
. TRBJ2-2 TRBD2 TRBV20-1 CSARSLAGGPGGELFF TGCAGTGCTAGGAGTCTAGCGGGAGGGCCTGGCGGGGAGCTGTTTTTT
few TRBJ2-1 . TRBV9 CASSAAPGSYNEQFF TGTGCCAGCAGCGCCGCCCCGGGGAGCTACAATGAGCAGTTCTTC
. TRBJ2-4 . TRBV7-2 CVSSPTGGGGGIQYF TGTGTCAGCAGCCCCACCGGGGGTGGAGGTGGCATTCAGTACTTC
few TRBJ1-1 . TRBV12-3/TRBV12-4 CASNLGGATEAFF TGTGCCAGCAACCTCGGGGGCGCGACTGAAGCTTTCTTT
. TRBJ2-1 TRBD2 TRBV5-1 CASSLTSSGYYNEQFF TGCGCCAGCAGCTTGACGTCTAGCGGCTACTACAATGAGCAGTTCTTC
many TRBJ2-2 . TRBV10-3 CAISSRDNTGELFF TGTGCCATCAGTTCCAGGGACAACACCGGGGAGCTGTTTTTT
few TRBJ2-7 TRBD1 TRBV12-3/TRBV12-4 CASRFRQGQAQYF TGTGCCAGCAGATTTAGACAGGGACAGGCGCAGTACTTC
. TRBJ1-5 TRBD1 TRBV2 CASSVGQARNQPQHF TGTGCCAGCAGTGTGGGACAGGCGCGTAATCAGCCCCAGCATTTT
. TRBJ2-3 TRBD2 TRBV7-8 CASHPGRAETSTDTQYF TGTGCCAGCCACCCCGGGAGGGCCGAAACTAGCACAGATACGCAGTATTTT
. TRBJ2-1 TRBD2 TRBV5-1 CASSLSGRLSSYNEQFF TGCGCCAGCAGCCTTAGCGGGAGGCTCAGCTCCTACAATGAGCAGTTCTTC
. TRBJ2-7 TRBD2 TRBV27 CASSSASGGPMYYEQYF TGTGCCAGCAGTTCCGCTAGCGGGGGTCCCATGTACTACGAGCAGTACTTC
. TRBJ2-7 . TRBV20-1 CSANILAGRTVYEQYF TGCAGTGCTAATATTTTGGCGGGCCGAACGGTTTACGAGCAGTACTTC
. TRBJ2-1 . TRBV3-1 CASSQTGRLKSYNEQFF TGTGCCAGCAGCCAAACCGGCCGACTGAAATCCTACAATGAGCAGTTCTTC
few TRBJ2-5 . TRBV30 CAWSVRAGQPYQETQYF TGTGCCTGGAGTGTACGGGCCGGGCAGCCGTACCAAGAGACCCAGTACTTC
many TRBJ1-5 TRBD1 TRBV10-3 CAISESQGFQPQHF TGTGCCATCAGTGAGTCACAGGGGTTCCAGCCCCAGCATTTT